A selection of T cell receptor beta chains follows, all from one sample in a study of CD8 T cells in Susac syndrome. MiXCR was run by TCRdb on the immunoSEQ multiplex PCR reads, yielding one entry per CDR3 protein. This sample has some 100,000 distinct CDR3 sequences; 96% occur once, and the top ten carry 0.096%. Sequencing was carried out using CD4+ T cells from PBMCs. Receptor source: a human donor in good health. CDR3s leave out the opening cysteine and the closing phenylalanine or tryptophan. Fields, in order: V gene, D gene, J gene, CDR3 protein. A D gene is named only where the DNA matches it firmly.

V: TRBV3-1; D: NA; J: TRBJ2-5; CDR3: ASSQDLVETQY
V: TRBV15; D: NA; J: TRBJ1-5; CDR3: ATSRGGQNNQPQH
V: TRBV28; D: TRBD1; J: TRBJ1-2; CDR3: ASSLRQGLNYT
V: TRBV6-5; D: TRBD2; J: TRBJ2-7; CDR3: ASRPSSGGSYEQY
V: TRBV18; D: NA; J: TRBJ2-5; CDR3: ASSPPGVETQY
V: TRBV7-9; D: NA; J: TRBJ1-1; CDR3: ASSRTAENTEAF
V: TRBV20-1; D: NA; J: TRBJ2-3; CDR3: SVRRGTGTDTQY
V: TRBV25-1; D: NA; J: TRBJ1-1; CDR3: ASSETNYRPGWTEAF
V: TRBV28; D: NA; J: TRBJ1-1; CDR3: ASSFPSMATEAF
V: TRBV12-3/TRBV12-4; D: NA; J: TRBJ2-2; CDR3: ASTPDRNTGELF
V: TRBV6-5; D: NA; J: TRBJ1-1; CDR3: ASSPLEKGITEAF
V: TRBV20-1; D: NA; J: TRBJ1-1; CDR3: SARPKTRVNTEAF
V: TRBV28; D: TRBD1; J: TRBJ1-6; CDR3: ASSTGDSRVY
V: TRBV12-3/TRBV12-4; D: NA; J: TRBJ2-2; CDR3: ASSLGKHTGELF
V: TRBV30; D: TRBD2; J: TRBJ2-1; CDR3: ARGTSGTQF
V: TRBV18; D: NA; J: TRBJ2-4; CDR3: ASSPTKENIQY
V: TRBV12-3/TRBV12-4; D: NA; J: TRBJ1-5; CDR3: ASSFRVDQPQH
V: TRBV7-2; D: TRBD2; J: TRBJ2-5; CDR3: ASSLGLAAAQY
V: TRBV23-1; D: NA; J: TRBJ2-3; CDR3: ASSYRALLTDTQY
V: TRBV19; D: TRBD1; J: TRBJ1-2; CDR3: ASSLGQPGGYT
V: TRBV30; D: NA; J: TRBJ2-7; CDR3: AWSVTRAYEQY
V: TRBV20-1; D: TRBD1; J: TRBJ1-6; CDR3: SARVRDRGSYNSPLH
V: TRBV15; D: TRBD2; J: TRBJ2-7; CDR3: ATSSSNRGTGGGYEQY
V: TRBV7-9; D: NA; J: TRBJ1-5; CDR3: ASSLEGPQH
V: TRBV5-6; D: TRBD1; J: TRBJ1-1; CDR3: ASSYRLVGPGQGRGVAF
V: TRBV20-1; D: NA; J: TRBJ2-7; CDR3: SAFDRLGPYEQY
V: TRBV4-2; D: NA; J: TRBJ1-2; CDR3: ASSHRGNYGYT
V: TRBV20-1; D: TRBD1; J: TRBJ1-5; CDR3: SASVTGVDQPQH
V: TRBV28; D: TRBD1; J: TRBJ1-5; CDR3: ASSGQGYSNQPQH
V: TRBV9; D: NA; J: TRBJ2-1; CDR3: ASSAGSQQF
V: TRBV6-6; D: TRBD1; J: TRBJ2-2; CDR3: ASSYLDRGELF
V: TRBV9; D: TRBD1; J: TRBJ1-2; CDR3: ASSDLGTGEGYT
V: TRBV18; D: TRBD1; J: TRBJ2-5; CDR3: ASSSLPDRFETQY
V: TRBV2; D: NA; J: TRBJ1-1; CDR3: ASRKTPNTEAF
V: TRBV3-1; D: TRBD1; J: TRBJ2-5; CDR3: ASNVALGQGARGETQY
V: TRBV30; D: NA; J: TRBJ2-3; CDR3: ARSTGFGTDTQY
V: TRBV4-3; D: TRBD1; J: TRBJ1-2; CDR3: ASSRERDRGDYGYT
V: TRBV18; D: NA; J: TRBJ2-6; CDR3: ASSPSSAISGANVLT
V: TRBV27; D: NA; J: TRBJ2-7; CDR3: ASSLELGGAGAQY
V: TRBV11-2; D: TRBD2; J: TRBJ2-7; CDR3: ASSLDRTSGSQY
V: TRBV3-1; D: NA; J: TRBJ2-6; CDR3: ASSQALDSSGANVLT
V: TRBV2; D: TRBD1; J: TRBJ2-7; CDR3: ASKLGTGGFYEQY
V: TRBV18; D: NA; J: TRBJ1-2; CDR3: ASSPNPGEGYGYT
V: TRBV5-1; D: NA; J: TRBJ2-1; CDR3: ASSLVADEQF
V: TRBV4-1; D: NA; J: TRBJ2-7; CDR3: ASSQTTATYEQY
V: TRBV7-3; D: TRBD2; J: TRBJ2-3; CDR3: ASSLKREEGADTQY
V: TRBV7-9; D: NA; J: TRBJ2-7; CDR3: ASTPPGTLREQY